This T cell receptor beta chain was identified in a study of cytomegalovirus exposure and HLA in healthy donors. Study conclusions and caveats: It was in a later analysis that TCR association rates were seen to vary by HLA locus, highest for DRB1 and lowest for HLA-C. Confirmation was obtained in vitro that three CMV-associated chains are specific for CMV antigens.

Trimming shortened V by 7 bases and J by 2 bases, and 12 bases separated the two germline ends. This CDR3 contains 14 residues. Germline V CDR1 and CDR2: SGDLS, YYNGEE. Comments on this clone: Antigen: not known.

Primers: 60 Vbeta forward and 13 Jbeta reverse. Some clones are missing from TCRdb's copy, which holds only in-frame ones; the method was immunoSEQ multiplex PCR. The table has 120,000 to 150,000 clones, roughly 73% seen once. The TCR originated in a woman younger than 30 in good health and CMV-seronegative. The chain combines TRBV9 with TRBJ2-2; D is perhaps TRBD2 (6 bases). The sequenced sample consisted of PBMCs. The CDR3 DNA is TGTGCCAGCGGCGGGGCCACAAACACCGGGGAGCTGTTTTTT. As protein: CASGGATNTGELFF.